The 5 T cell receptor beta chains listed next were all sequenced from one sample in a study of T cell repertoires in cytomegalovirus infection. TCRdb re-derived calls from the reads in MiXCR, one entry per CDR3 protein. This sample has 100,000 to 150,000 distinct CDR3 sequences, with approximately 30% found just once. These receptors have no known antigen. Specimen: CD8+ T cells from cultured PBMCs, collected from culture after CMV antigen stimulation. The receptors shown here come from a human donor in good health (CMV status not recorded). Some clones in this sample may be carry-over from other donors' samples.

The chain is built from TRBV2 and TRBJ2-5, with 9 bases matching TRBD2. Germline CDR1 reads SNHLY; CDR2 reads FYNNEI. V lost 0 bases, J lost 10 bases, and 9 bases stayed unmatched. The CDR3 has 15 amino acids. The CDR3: CASSEARASGEVQYF. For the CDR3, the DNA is TGTGCCAGCAGTGAAGCGCGGGCTAGCGGGGAAGTCCAGTACTTC.

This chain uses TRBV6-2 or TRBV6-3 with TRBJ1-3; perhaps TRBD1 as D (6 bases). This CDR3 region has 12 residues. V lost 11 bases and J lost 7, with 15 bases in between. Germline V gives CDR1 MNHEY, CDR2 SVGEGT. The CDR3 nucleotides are TGTGCCGGATCTACAGGGACCAACACCATATATTTT. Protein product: CAGSTGTNTIYF.

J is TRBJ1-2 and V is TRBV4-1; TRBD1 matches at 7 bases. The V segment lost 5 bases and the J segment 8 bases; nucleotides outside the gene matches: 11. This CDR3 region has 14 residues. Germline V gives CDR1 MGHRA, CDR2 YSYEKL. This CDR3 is CASSATGAPGGYTF. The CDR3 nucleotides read TGCGCCAGCAGCGCAACAGGGGCCCCTGGGGGCTACACCTTC.

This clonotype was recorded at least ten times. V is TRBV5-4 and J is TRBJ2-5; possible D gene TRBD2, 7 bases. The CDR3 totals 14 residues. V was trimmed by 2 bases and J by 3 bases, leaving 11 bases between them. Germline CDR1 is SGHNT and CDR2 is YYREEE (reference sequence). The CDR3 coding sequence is TGTGCCAGCAGCTTAGGGGGGGTGGAAGAGACCCAGTACTTC. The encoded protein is CASSLGGVEETQYF.

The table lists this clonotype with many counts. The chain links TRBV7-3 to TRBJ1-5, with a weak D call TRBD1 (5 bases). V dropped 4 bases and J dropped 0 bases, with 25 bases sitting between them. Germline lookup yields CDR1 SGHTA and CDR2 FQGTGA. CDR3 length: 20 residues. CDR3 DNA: TGTGCCAGCAGCTATATGAAAGCCGGGACCGAGCACCATAGCAATCAGCCCCAGCATTTT. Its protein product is CASSYMKAGTEHHSNQPQHF.